These T cell receptor beta chains were read from a single sample in a study of cytomegalovirus exposure and HLA in healthy donors. The table came from immunoSEQ multiplex PCR; TCRdb's copy has only in-frame clones and leaves some out. The repertoire holds 100,000 to 150,000 clones, with roughly 83% as singletons. The source material was PBMCs. The receptors here all came from a girl aged 2 to 9 in good health and CMV-seronegative. Both conserved end residues are part of each CDR3.

j_gene | v_gene | len | CDR3aa
TRBJ2-7 | TRBV4-3 | 15 | CASSQERTGFYEQYF
TRBJ1-5 | TRBV27 | 15 | CASSFEGGSNQPQHF
TRBJ2-2 | TRBV28 | 17 | CASTSRRQPPYTGELFF
TRBJ2-7 | TRBV28 | 15 | CASSEAGQGAYEQYF
TRBJ1-1 | TRBV25-1 | 17 | CASSEYGWTEKNTEAFF
TRBJ2-5 | TRBV2 | 13 | CASKVWGGETQYF
TRBJ1-1 | TRBV18 | 15 | CASCPGQTMNTEAFF
TRBJ1-1 | TRBV28 | 14 | CASSYRGLDTEAFF
TRBJ2-2 | TRBV5-1 | 14 | CASSLSVNTGELFF
TRBJ2-1 | TRBV5-4 | 12 | CASRGGSGEQFF
TRBJ2-1 | TRBV4-3 | 14 | CASSQDKGADEQFF
TRBJ2-1 | TRBV9 | 17 | CASSAPNIAGGNNEQFF
TRBJ2-1 | TRBV4-2 | 20 | CASSQDSSGLAGGPYNEQFF